Below are 15 T cell receptor beta chains sequenced from a single sample in a study of T cells expressing NK-cell markers. TCRdb reprocessed the 5' RACE reads and stores each CDR3 protein as one record, lacking DNA. The sample totals about 450,000 distinct CDR3 sequences. The sequencing sample was made of blood T cells: a sorted CD56 or NKG2C T cell subset, CD4+ or CD8+ T cells, or bulk PBMC T cells (not recorded which). Receptor source: a woman between 18 and 75 years old in good health.

Here the CDR3 reads CASSVAADTQYF. The J gene is TRBJ2-3, the V gene TRBV9. The CDR3 loop spans 12 amino acids. CDR1 SGDLS and CDR2 YYNGEE come from the germline V gene.

V and J are TRBV4-1 and TRBJ2-3; the TRBD2 assignment by TCRdb is unverifiable without DNA. The germline V gene has CDR1 MGHRA and CDR2 YSYEKL. The CDR3 length is 18 residues. CDR3: CASSFSSGRLISADTQYF.

V is TRBV12-3 or TRBV12-4 and J is TRBJ1-2; TCRdb indicates TRBD1, and absent DNA this call remains unverified. The CDR3 extends over 13 amino acids. The CDR3 is CASTMHRVYGYTF.

This chain uses TRBV18 with TRBJ2-2; TCRdb calls TRBD1, which cannot be checked without DNA. CDR3 size: 16 residues. Germline V lookup: CDR1 KGHSH, CDR2 LQKENI. CDR3 protein: CASSPLRTGNTGELFF.

The rearrangement links TRBV10-1 to TRBJ2-3; TCRdb lists TRBD2, though no DNA is available to test this call. Germline V gene data show CDR1 as WNHNN and CDR2 as SYGVQD (reference sequence). This CDR3 contains 15 residues. Here the CDR3 reads CASSARERGGDTQYF.

The CDR3 here is CASSPLSPASRGEKLFF. The chain couples TRBV28 to TRBJ1-4; TCRdb gives TRBD1 as the D gene, but with no DNA this cannot be confirmed. The CDR3 has 17 amino acids. In germline, CDR1 is MDHEN, CDR2 SYDVKM. The full variable domain, in which reference TRBV28 and TRBJ1-4 provide the parts outside the CDR3, is DVKVTQSSRYLVKRTGEKVFLECVQDMDHENMFWYRQDPGLGLRLIYFSYDVKMKEKGDIPEGYSVSREKKERFSLILESASTNQTSMYLCASSPLSPASRGEKLFFGSGTQLSVL.

This chain uses TRBV20-1 with TRBJ2-5. Germline V gene lookup returns CDR1 DFQATT and CDR2 SNEGSKA (reference sequence). The CDR3 loop spans 12 amino acids. The chain's CDR3 is CSAADGQETQYF.

The chain carries TRBV7-6 and TRBJ2-1. The CDR3 extends over 15 amino acids. Germline CDR1 is SGHVS and CDR2 is FNYEAQ. CDR3 amino acids: CASSLDGQSNNEQFF.

This chain links TRBV29-1 with TRBJ2-2. This CDR3 contains 14 residues. Germline CDR1 SQVTM, CDR2 ANQGSEA. The CDR3 is CSVPKVINTGELFF.

The CDR3 sequence is CASSYRTGGNSPLHF. V and J are TRBV6-5 and TRBJ1-6; without DNA, the TCRdb call of TRBD1 cannot be checked. Germline V lookup: CDR1 MNHEY, CDR2 SVGAGI. The CDR3 loop spans 15 amino acids.

The rearrangement joins TRBV6-1 to TRBJ2-1; TCRdb calls TRBD2, which cannot be checked without DNA. CDR3 length: 17 amino acids. CDR1 MNHNS and CDR2 SASEGT come from the germline V gene. CDR3 sequence: CASSPQPLAGGYNEQFF.

The chain uses TRBV4-1 and TRBJ1-1; there is no DNA to check the TCRdb D call of TRBD1. The CDR3 consists of 15 residues. Germline assignment: CDR1 MGHRA and CDR2 YSYEKL. This CDR3 reads CASSQRGQTNTEAFF.

This chain uses TRBV7-2 with TRBJ2-7; no DNA is available, so the TRBD1 call from TCRdb remains unchecked. Germline values: CDR1 SGHTA, CDR2 FQGNSA. This CDR3 has 17 amino acids. The CDR3 loop is CASSLGPPATKAYEQYF. The full variable domain, with the rest looked up from reference TRBV7-2 and TRBJ2-7, is GAGVSQSPSNKVTEKGKDVELRCDPISGHTALYWYRQSLGQGLEFLIYFQGNSAPDKSGLPSDRFSAERTGGSVSTLTIQRTQQEDSAVYLCASSLGPPATKAYEQYFGPGTRLTVT.

The CDR3 is CASSQTSGGSNEQFF. The chain links TRBV10-1 to TRBJ2-1; there is no DNA to check the TCRdb D call of TRBD2. The CDR3 loop spans 15 amino acids. Germline values: CDR1 WNHNN, CDR2 SYGVQD (reference sequence).

V gene TRBV14 combines with J gene TRBJ2-2. This CDR3 region has 14 residues. Germline lookup yields CDR1 SGHDN and CDR2 FVKESK. CDR3 sequence: CASSNEWGTGELFF.